This T cell receptor (beta chain) was documented in a study of CD8+CD57+ T cells in acquired aplastic anemia. Across the whole study: Quantities of DNA derived from sorted CD4+ and CD8+ cells averaged around 3 ug. Study results and caveats: No significant difference in CD8+ Simpson's diversity was found between patients and controls.

With respect to this clonotype: As yet, its antigen is unknown.

The use of genomic DNA as template underpinned the TCR beta VDJ and CDR3 profiling. TCRdb re-derived calls from the reads in MiXCR, one entry per CDR3 protein. The data hold about 180,000 distinct CDR3 sequences, with approximately 45% observed a single time. The receptor was derived from a human donor in good health. Sequencing input: sorted CD4+, CD8+, or CD8+CD57+ T cells (not recorded which) from PBMCs.

CDR3: CSARAPLGHSGNTIYF. Here the CDR3 DNA reads TGCAGTGCTAGGGCTCCGCTGGGGCACTCTGGAAACACCATATATTTT. The rearrangement joins TRBV20-1 to TRBJ1-3; a possible D gene is TRBD1 (5 bases). V was trimmed by 3 bases and J by 0 bases, leaving 15 bases between them. CDR3 length equals 16 residues. CDR1 and CDR2 (germline): DFQATT, SNEGSKA (reference sequence).